This T cell receptor (beta chain) is drawn from a study of shared clonotypes between healthy human individuals. Germline CDR1 MDHEN, CDR2 SYDVKM. The V gene lost 2 bases and the J gene lost 1 base, with 11 bases spanning the gap. The CDR3 spans 15 residues. Libraries were prepared by immunoSEQ multiplex PCR; TCRdb keeps only in-frame clonotypes and omits some of them. This table holds more than 450,000 clones, around 79% found once. Sequenced input: PBMCs. The chain combines TRBV28 with TRBJ1-1, with D uncertain. The receptor comes from a woman aged 40 to 55 in good health. Some clones in this sample may be carry-over from other donors' samples. The CDR3 nucleotides read TGTGCCAGCAGTTTAAGAGGCCGGGGGAACACTGAAGCTTTCTTT. As protein: CASSLRGRGNTEAFF.